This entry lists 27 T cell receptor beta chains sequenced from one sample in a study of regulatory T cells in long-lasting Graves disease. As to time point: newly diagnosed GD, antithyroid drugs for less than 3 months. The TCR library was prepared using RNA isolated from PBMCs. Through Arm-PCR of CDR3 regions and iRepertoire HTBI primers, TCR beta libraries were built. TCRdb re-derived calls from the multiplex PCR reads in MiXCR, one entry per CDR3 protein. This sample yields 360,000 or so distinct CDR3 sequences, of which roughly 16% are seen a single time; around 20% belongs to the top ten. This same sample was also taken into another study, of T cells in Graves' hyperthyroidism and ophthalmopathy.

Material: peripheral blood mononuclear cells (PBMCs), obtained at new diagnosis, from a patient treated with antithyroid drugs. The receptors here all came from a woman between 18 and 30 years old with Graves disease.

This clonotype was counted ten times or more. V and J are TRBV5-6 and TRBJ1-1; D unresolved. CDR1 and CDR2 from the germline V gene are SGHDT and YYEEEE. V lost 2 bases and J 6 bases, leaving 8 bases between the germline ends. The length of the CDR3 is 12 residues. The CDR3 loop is CASSFLRSEAFF. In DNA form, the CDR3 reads TGTGCCAGCAGCTTTTTGCGTTCTGAAGCTTTCTTT.

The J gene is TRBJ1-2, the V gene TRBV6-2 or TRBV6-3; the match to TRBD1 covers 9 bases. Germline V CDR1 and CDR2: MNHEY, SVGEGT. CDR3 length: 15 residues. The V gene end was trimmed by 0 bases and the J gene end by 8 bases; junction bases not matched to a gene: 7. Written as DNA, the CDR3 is TGTGCCAGCAGTTACTCCGGGACAGGGACACAGGGCTACACCTTC. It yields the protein CASSYSGTGTQGYTF.

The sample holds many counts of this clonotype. CDR3 sequence: CASSYTGLADYEQYF. As DNA, the CDR3 is TGTGCCAGCAGCTACACCGGACTAGCGGACTACGAGCAGTACTTC. The J gene is TRBJ2-7, the V gene TRBV28; 10 bases agree with TRBD2. This CDR3 is 15 amino acids long. Trimming at V came to 6 bases and at J to 3 bases, leaving 8 bases not matched to a gene. Looked up from germline, CDR1 is MDHEN and CDR2 is SYDVKM.

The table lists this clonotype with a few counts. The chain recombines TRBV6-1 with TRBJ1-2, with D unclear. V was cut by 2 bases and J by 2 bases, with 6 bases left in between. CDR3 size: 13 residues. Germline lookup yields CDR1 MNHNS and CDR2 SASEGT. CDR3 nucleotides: TGTGCCAGCAGTGAAAGCCAGAACTATGGCTACACCTTC. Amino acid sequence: CASSESQNYGYTF.

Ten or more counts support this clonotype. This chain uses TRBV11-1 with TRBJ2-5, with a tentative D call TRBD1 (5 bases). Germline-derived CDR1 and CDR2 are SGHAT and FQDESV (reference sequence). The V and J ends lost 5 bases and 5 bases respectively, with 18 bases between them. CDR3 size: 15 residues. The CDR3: CASSKRGQGGETQYF. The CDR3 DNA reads TGTGCCAGCAGCAAACGCGGCCAGGGTGGGGAGACCCAGTACTTC.

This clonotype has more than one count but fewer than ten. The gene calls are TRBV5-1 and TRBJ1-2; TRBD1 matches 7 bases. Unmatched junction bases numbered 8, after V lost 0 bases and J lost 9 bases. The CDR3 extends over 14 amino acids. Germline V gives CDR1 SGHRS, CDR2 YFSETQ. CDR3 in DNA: TGCGCCAGCAGCTTGGGGGACAGTTCCCTAAGCTACACCTTC. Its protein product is CASSLGDSSLSYTF. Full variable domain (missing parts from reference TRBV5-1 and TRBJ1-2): KAGVTQTPRYLIKTRGQQVTLSCSPISGHRSVSWYQQTPGQGLQFLFEYFSETQRNKGNFPGRFSGRQFSNSRSEMNVSTLELGDSALYLCASSLGDSSLSYTFGSGTRLTVV.

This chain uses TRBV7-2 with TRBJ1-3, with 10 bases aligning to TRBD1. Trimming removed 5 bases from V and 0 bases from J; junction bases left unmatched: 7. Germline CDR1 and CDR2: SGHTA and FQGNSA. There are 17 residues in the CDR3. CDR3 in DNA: TGTGCCAGCAGCGGGCGACAGGGGGCTTACTCTGGAAACACCATATATTTT. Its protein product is CASSGRQGAYSGNTIYF.

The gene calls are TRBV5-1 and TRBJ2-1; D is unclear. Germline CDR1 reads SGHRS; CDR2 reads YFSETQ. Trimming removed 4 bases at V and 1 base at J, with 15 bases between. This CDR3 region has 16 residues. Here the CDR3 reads CASSSQDGGSYNEQFF. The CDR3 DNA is TGCGCCAGCAGCAGCCAAGACGGCGGATCCTACAATGAGCAGTTCTTC.

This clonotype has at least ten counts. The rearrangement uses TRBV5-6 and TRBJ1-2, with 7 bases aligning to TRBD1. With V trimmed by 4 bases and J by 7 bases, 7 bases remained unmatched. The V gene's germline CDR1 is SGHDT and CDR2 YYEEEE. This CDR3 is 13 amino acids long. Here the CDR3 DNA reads TGTGCCAGCAGCAAAGGGGGCGCAGGTGGCTACACCTTC. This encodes CASSKGGAGGYTF. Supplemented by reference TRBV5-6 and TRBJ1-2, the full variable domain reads DAGVTQSPTHLIKTRGQQVTLRCSPKSGHDTVSWYQQALGQGPQFIFQYYEEEERQRGNFPDRFSGHQFPNYSSELNVNALLLGDSALYLCASSKGGAGGYTFGSGTRLTVV.

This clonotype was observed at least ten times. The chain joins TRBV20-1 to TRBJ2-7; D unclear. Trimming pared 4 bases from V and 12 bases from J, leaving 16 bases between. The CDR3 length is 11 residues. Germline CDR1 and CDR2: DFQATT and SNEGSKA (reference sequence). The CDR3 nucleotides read TGCAGTGCTACCCCAGGACCCAGTCCGTACTTC. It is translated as CSATPGPSPYF.

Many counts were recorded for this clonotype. CDR3 sequence: CASSSHGTGMNTEAFF. CDR3 in DNA: TGTGCCAGCAGTTCCCACGGGACAGGGATGAACACTGAAGCTTTCTTT. The V and J genes are TRBV27 and TRBJ1-1; 9 bases are a match to TRBD1. The V gene's germline CDR1 is MNHEY and CDR2 SMNVEV (reference sequence). This CDR3 has 16 residues. V shed 4 bases and J 0 bases; nucleotides not matched to a gene: 6.

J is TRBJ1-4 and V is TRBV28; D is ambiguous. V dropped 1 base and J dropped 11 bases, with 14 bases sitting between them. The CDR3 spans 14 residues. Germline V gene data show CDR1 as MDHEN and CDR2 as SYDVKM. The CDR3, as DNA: TGTGCCAGCAGTTTATCAGGCCGCGCGGGGAAACTGTTTTTT. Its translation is CASSLSGRAGKLFF.

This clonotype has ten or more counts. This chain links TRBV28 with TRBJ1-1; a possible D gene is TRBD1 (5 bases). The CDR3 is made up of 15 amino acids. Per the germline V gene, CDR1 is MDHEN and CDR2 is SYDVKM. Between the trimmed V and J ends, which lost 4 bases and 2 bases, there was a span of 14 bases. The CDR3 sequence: CASSSLTGGNTEAFF. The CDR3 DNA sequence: TGTGCCAGCAGTTCACTCACGGGGGGAAACACTGAAGCTTTCTTT.

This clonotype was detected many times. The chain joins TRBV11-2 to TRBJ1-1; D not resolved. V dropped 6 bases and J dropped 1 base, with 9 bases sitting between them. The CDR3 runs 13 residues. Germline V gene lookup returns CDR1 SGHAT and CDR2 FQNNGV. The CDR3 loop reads CASSLWGNTEAFF. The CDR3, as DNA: TGTGCCAGCAGTTTATGGGGGAACACTGAAGCTTTCTTT.

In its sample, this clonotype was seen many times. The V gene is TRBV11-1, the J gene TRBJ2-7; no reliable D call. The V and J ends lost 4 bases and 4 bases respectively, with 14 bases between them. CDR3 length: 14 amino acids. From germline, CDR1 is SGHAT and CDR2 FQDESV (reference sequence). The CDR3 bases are TGTGCCAGCAGCTCAAGACAAGTAGGATACGAGCAGTACTTC. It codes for CASSSRQVGYEQYF. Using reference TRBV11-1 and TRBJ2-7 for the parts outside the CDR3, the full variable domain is EAEVAQSPRYKITEKSQAVAFWCDPISGHATLYWYRQILGQGPELLVQFQDESVVDDSQLPKDRFSAERLKGVDSTLKIQPAELGDSAMYLCASSSRQVGYEQYFGPGTRLTVT.

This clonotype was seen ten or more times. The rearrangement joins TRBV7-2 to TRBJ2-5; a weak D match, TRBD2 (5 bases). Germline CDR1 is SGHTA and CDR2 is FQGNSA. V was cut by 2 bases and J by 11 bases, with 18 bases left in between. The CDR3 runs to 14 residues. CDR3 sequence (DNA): TGTGCCAGCAGCTTAATCGGACTCCAGAGTTCGCAGTACTTC. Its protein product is CASSLIGLQSSQYF.

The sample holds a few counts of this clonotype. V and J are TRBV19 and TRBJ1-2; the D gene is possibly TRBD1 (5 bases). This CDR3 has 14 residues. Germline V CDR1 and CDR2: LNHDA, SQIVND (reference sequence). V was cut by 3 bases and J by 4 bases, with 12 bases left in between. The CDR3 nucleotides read TGTGCCAGTAGTATCAATCCGGGGCCCTATGGCTACACCTTC. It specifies CASSINPGPYGYTF.

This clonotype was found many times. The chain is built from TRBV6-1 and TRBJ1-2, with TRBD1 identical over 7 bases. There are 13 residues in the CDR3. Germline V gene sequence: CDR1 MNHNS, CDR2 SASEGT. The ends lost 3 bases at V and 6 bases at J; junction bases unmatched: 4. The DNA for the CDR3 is TGTGCCAGCAGTGATTTACAGGGGCATGGCTACACCTTC. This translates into CASSDLQGHGYTF.

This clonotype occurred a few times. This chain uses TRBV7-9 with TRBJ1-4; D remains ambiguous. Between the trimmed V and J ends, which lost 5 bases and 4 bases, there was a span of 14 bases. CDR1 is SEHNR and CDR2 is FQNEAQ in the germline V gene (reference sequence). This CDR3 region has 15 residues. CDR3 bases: TGTGCCAGCAGCCCCCAATTGGAGGGTAATGAAAAACTGTTTTTT. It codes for CASSPQLEGNEKLFF. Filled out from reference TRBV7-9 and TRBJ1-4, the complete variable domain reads DTGVSQNPRHKITKRGQNVTFRCDPISEHNRLYWYRQTLGQGPEFLTYFQNEAQLEKSRLLSDRFSAERPKGSFSTLEIQRTEQGDSAMYLCASSPQLEGNEKLFFGSGTQLSVL.

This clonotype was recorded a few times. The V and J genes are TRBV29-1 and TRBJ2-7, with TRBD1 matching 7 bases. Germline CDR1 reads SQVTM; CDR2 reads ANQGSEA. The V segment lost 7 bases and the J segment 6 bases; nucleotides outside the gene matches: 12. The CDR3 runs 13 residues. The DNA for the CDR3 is TGCAGCGGAGACAGGGACAATAACGGCGAGCAGTACTTC. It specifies CSGDRDNNGEQYF.

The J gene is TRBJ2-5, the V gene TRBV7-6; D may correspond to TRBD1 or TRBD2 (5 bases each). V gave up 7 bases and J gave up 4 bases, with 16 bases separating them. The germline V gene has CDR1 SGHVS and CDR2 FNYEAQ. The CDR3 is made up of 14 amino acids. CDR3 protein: CASTGWGTTETQYF. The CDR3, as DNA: TGTGCCAGCACCGGGTGGGGGACGACAGAGACCCAGTACTTC.

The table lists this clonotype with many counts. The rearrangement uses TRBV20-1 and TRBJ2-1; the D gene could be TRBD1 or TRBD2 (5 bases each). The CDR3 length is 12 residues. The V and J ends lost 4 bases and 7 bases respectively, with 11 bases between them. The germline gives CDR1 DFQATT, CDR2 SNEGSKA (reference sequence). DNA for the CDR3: TGCAGTGCTAAAGGGTGGGGGAATGAGCAGTTCTTC. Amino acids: CSAKGWGNEQFF.

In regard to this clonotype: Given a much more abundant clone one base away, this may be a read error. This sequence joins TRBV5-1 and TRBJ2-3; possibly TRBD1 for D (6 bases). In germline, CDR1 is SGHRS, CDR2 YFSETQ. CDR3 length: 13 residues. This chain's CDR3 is CATRTASTDAQYF. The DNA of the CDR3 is TGCGCCACCCGGACAGCTAGCACAGATGCGCAGTATTTT.

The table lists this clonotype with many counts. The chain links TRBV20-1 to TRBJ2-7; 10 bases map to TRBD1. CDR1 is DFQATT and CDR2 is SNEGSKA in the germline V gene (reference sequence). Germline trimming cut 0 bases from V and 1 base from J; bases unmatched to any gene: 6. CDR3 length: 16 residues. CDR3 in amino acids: CSARDFEGQGSYEQYF. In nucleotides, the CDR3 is TGCAGTGCTAGAGATTTTGAGGGACAGGGGTCCTACGAGCAGTACTTC.

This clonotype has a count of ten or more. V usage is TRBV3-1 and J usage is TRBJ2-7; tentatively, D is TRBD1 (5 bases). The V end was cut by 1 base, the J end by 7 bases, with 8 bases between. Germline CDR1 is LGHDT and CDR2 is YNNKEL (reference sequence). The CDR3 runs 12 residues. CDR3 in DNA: TGTGCCAGCAGCCAAGCAGGGTTTGAGCAGTACTTC. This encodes CASSQAGFEQYF.

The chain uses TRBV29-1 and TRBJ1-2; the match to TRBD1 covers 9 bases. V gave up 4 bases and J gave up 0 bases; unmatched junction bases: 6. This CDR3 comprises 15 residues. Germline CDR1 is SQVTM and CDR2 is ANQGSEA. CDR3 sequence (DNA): TGCAGCGTTGGAGGGGGGACAGGGACTAACTATGGCTACACCTTC. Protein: CSVGGGTGTNYGYTF.

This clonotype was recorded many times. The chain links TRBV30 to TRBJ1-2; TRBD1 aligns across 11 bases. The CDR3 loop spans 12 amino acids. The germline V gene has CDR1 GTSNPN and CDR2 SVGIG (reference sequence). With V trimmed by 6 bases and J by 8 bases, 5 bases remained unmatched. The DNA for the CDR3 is TGTGCCTGCCAGGACAGGGGGCGAGGCTACACCTTC. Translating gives CACQDRGRGYTF.